The rows below give T cell receptor beta chains drawn from one sample of a study of CD8 T cells in ankylosing spondylitis. TCRdb re-derived calls from the 5' RACE reads in MiXCR, one entry per CDR3 protein. The repertoire includes about 350,000 distinct CDR3 sequences, roughly 20% of them detected once, and about an eighth sits in the top ten. The sequenced sample consisted of blood, either unsorted or a sorted T cell fraction (not recorded which). Receptors were obtained from a male donor with ankylosing spondylitis or in good health (not recorded which). The CDR3 runs from the conserved cysteine through the conserved F or W. The order of the fields is CDR3 DNA, CDR3 protein, clone size, V gene, J gene, D gene. The D gene is left open where the match is weak. Rows give clone size only sometimes, using once, few, many, or a class for an expanded clone.

TGCAGCGGGGGGGAGTACACTGAAGCTTTCTTT	CSGGEYTEAFF	-	TRBV29-1	TRBJ1-1	-
TGTGCCAGCAGTGACGGGGGGGCTAACAATGAGCAGTTCTTC	CASSDGGANNEQFF	-	TRBV6-4	TRBJ2-1	-
TGTGCCAGTAGCAACAATCAAGAGACCCAGTACTTC	CASSNNQETQYF	-	TRBV19	TRBJ2-5	-
TGTGCCAGCATTGATTCGGACAGGGGAGAAAGGACCGGGGAGCTGTTTTTT	CASIDSDRGERTGELFF	-	TRBV6-1	TRBJ2-2	TRBD1
TGTGCCAGCAGCCGAGGGCCTAGCGGGGGGTACTACAATGAGCAGTTCTTC	CASSRGPSGGYYNEQFF	-	TRBV28	TRBJ2-1	TRBD2
TGCAGTGCTCGGGCCCTCGATGCGGGCTACGAGCAGTACTTC	CSARALDAGYEQYF	-	TRBV20-1	TRBJ2-7	-
TGCAGTGCTAGGTTGGGCAATGAGCAGTTCTTC	CSARLGNEQFF	once	TRBV20-1	TRBJ2-1	-
TGTGCCAGCAGTTTAGAGCAGGGAGAAGGCACTGAAGCTTTCTTT	CASSLEQGEGTEAFF	-	TRBV12-3/TRBV12-4	TRBJ1-1	-
TGTGCCAGCAGTCTCGAAGGGGATGGCTACACCTTC	CASSLEGDGYTF	many	TRBV12-3/TRBV12-4	TRBJ1-2	-
TGTGCCAGCAGTTACTTCTACGAGCAGTACTTC	CASSYFYEQYF	-	TRBV6-2/TRBV6-3	TRBJ2-7	-
TGTGCCAGCAGTTACACCGGGAACACAGATACGCAGTATTTT	CASSYTGNTDTQYF	-	TRBV6-5	TRBJ2-3	-
TGTGCCAGCAGTTCCCGACAGGATCAAGAGACCCAGTACTTC	CASSSRQDQETQYF	-	TRBV6-5	TRBJ2-5	-
TGTGCCAGCAGTATCGGGCCTAACACCGGGGAGCTGTTTTTT	CASSIGPNTGELFF	few	TRBV12-3/TRBV12-4	TRBJ2-2	-
TGTGCCAGCTCACCCGGGACAGGGGTCCATGAGCAGTTCTTC	CASSPGTGVHEQFF	few	TRBV18	TRBJ2-1	TRBD1
TGTGCCAGTAGCATAGCGGGGGCCACTGAAGCTTTCTTT	CASSIAGATEAFF	few	TRBV19	TRBJ1-1	-
TGCAGTGCTGGACCTCAGACAGTCTACAATGAGCAGTTCTTC	CSAGPQTVYNEQFF	-	TRBV20-1	TRBJ2-1	-
TGTGCCAGCAGTTACTCGAGTAGGGGACAGATACTTACTAGCGGGGGATACGAGCAGTACTTC	CASSYSSRGQILTSGGYEQYF	-	TRBV6-2/TRBV6-3	TRBJ2-7	TRBD2
TGTGCCAGCAGCTTCTACCGGGACAGCTACTACGAGCAGTACTTC	CASSFYRDSYYEQYF	-	TRBV7-2	TRBJ2-7	TRBD1
TGTGCCAGCAGTCGGCCGGACAGTTTTGCAACTAATGAAAAACTGTTTTTT	CASSRPDSFATNEKLFF	-	TRBV28	TRBJ1-4	-
TGCGCCAGCAGCCAAGATCGACTAGTATACAATGAGCAGTTCTTC	CASSQDRLVYNEQFF	few	TRBV4-1	TRBJ2-1	-
TGTGCCAGCAGCTGGGCAACTGGGACCAACACCGGGGAGCTGTTTTTT	CASSWATGTNTGELFF	few	TRBV11-2	TRBJ2-2	-
TGTGCCAGCAGTTGGGGTTTGGGGGGGCCCACCGGGGAGCTGTTTTTT	CASSWGLGGPTGELFF	-	TRBV12-3/TRBV12-4	TRBJ2-2	-
TGTGCCAGCAGCTTAGTTCTCTGGGAAGAGACCCAGTACTTC	CASSLVLWEETQYF	few	TRBV7-8	TRBJ2-5	-
TGTGCCAGCAGCCCGAACGGGAGGGAGCAGTTCTTC	CASSPNGREQFF	-	TRBV4-2	TRBJ2-1	TRBD2
TGTGCCAGCATCACGGGCCAGAACAGACCCTACGAGCAGTACTTC	CASITGQNRPYEQYF	-	TRBV7-9	TRBJ2-7	-
TGCAGCGTCCTAGCGGGGGGAACAGATACGCAGTATTTT	CSVLAGGTDTQYF	-	TRBV29-1	TRBJ2-3	TRBD2
TGTGCCAGCAGCTTAGGACTAGCGGCGTGGGGTGAGCAGTTCTTC	CASSLGLAAWGEQFF	-	TRBV7-9	TRBJ2-1	TRBD2
TGCGCCAGCAGCCAGGGGCCAGGGGCTGTTGAAGCTTTCTTT	CASSQGPGAVEAFF	few	TRBV4-1	TRBJ1-1	-
TGCAGCGTTGTAGCTGACTACGAGCAGTACTTC	CSVVADYEQYF	-	TRBV29-1	TRBJ2-7	-
TGCGCCAGCAGCCGACATCTCGGGTACAAAAACAATGAGCAGTTCTTC	CASSRHLGYKNNEQFF	-	TRBV4-1	TRBJ2-1	-
TGTGCCCGATCTACGGGGAGCCAAGAGACCCAGTACTTC	CARSTGSQETQYF	few	TRBV6-1	TRBJ2-5	-
TGCGCCAGCAGCTTGGGTTCGACCCGGGAGCAGTACTTC	CASSLGSTREQYF	-	TRBV5-1	TRBJ2-7	-
TGTGCCACCAGTGATTTAGGGCTAGCTGGAGTTCAGGAGACCCAGTACTTC	CATSDLGLAGVQETQYF	-	TRBV24-1	TRBJ2-5	-
TGTGCCTGGTCAGAGGGGGCTGAAGCTTTCTTT	CAWSEGAEAFF	-	TRBV30	TRBJ1-1	-
TGTGCCAGCAGTTCGTGGTCCACAGATACGCAGTATTTT	CASSSWSTDTQYF	-	TRBV6-5	TRBJ2-3	-
TGCGCCAGCAGCTCCAACAGGGCCTCTAGCACAGATACGCAGTATTTT	CASSSNRASSTDTQYF	-	TRBV5-1	TRBJ2-3	-
TGTGCCAGCAGCCAAGATTCAGGGTGGGGCACCGGGGAGCTGTTTTTT	CASSQDSGWGTGELFF	-	TRBV3-1	TRBJ2-2	-
TGTGCCAGCAGCTTGAGGTTTGCGGTCATCGGGGAGCTGTTTTTT	CASSLRFAVIGELFF	-	TRBV5-5	TRBJ2-2	-
TGCAGTGCTAGAGCCCCGGACAGGGTCACCTACGAGCAGTACTTC	CSARAPDRVTYEQYF	-	TRBV20-1	TRBJ2-7	TRBD1
TGCGCCAGCAGCTTGGCCGGTAGCTACGAGCAGTACTTC	CASSLAGSYEQYF	many	TRBV27	TRBJ2-7	-
TGTGCCAGCAGCTTAGTTTCACGGCTAAATGAGCAGTTCTTC	CASSLVSRLNEQFF	few	TRBV7-9	TRBJ2-1	-
TGTGCCAGCAGCTTAGTAGTCTCCGAGGAGACCCAGTACTTC	CASSLVVSEETQYF	-	TRBV7-2	TRBJ2-5	-
TGTGCCAGCAGCTTCCAAGGACAGGGGAACACCGGGGAGCTGTTTTTT	CASSFQGQGNTGELFF	few	TRBV5-6	TRBJ2-2	TRBD1
TGCAGCGTCCACAAATTCGAGACAGCCTACAATGAGCAGTTCTTC	CSVHKFETAYNEQFF	-	TRBV29-1	TRBJ2-1	-
TGTGCCAGCAGCTCCTCCTCGGGACAGGGATTGTCGGATACGCAGTATTTT	CASSSSSGQGLSDTQYF	few	TRBV7-9	TRBJ2-3	TRBD1
TGCGCCAGCACACAGGAAAACACCGGGGAGCTGTTTTTT	CASTQENTGELFF	-	TRBV5-1	TRBJ2-2	-
TGTGCCAGCAGCCTCCACCCGGCAAAAGAGACCCAGTACTTC	CASSLHPAKETQYF	few	TRBV3-1	TRBJ2-5	-
TGTGCCAGCAGTTTTCCCCTGGGCTCGAGGGAGCAGTTCTTC	CASSFPLGSREQFF	-	TRBV12-3/TRBV12-4	TRBJ2-1	-
TGTGCCAGCAGCCAAGGGGCGGGGAGAAGAGAGACCCAGTACTTC	CASSQGAGRRETQYF	once	TRBV3-1	TRBJ2-5	-
TGTGCCAGCAGTTTATCTAGGGGACCCCTCTCCTACGAGCAGTACTTC	CASSLSRGPLSYEQYF	few	TRBV12-3/TRBV12-4	TRBJ2-7	-
TGCGCCAGCAGGGGTGGACCTGAAGCTTTCTTT	CASRGGPEAFF	many	TRBV4-1	TRBJ1-1	-
TGCAGCGTAACAGGGGTAGGGCCACGAGATACGCAGTATTTT	CSVTGVGPRDTQYF	few	TRBV29-1	TRBJ2-3	TRBD1
TGTGCCCGCCTGCCGAACGAGCAGTACTTC	CARLPNEQYF	few	TRBV12-3/TRBV12-4	TRBJ2-7	-